This T cell receptor (beta chain) is from a study of identical twins. V was trimmed by 3 bases and J by 0 bases, leaving 6 bases between them. CDR3 length: 13 amino acids. The germline V gene has CDR1 MDHEN and CDR2 SYDVKM. In TCRdb, the 5' RACE reads were re-called with MiXCR into one record per CDR3 protein. The repertoire holds approximately 350,000 distinct CDR3 sequences, with 10% to 15% as singletons. Only a few counts were recorded for this clonotype. The same sample was also used in a study of yellow fever vaccine responses in identical twins.

The sequence came from a woman under 30 in good health. The chain has TRBV28 and TRBJ2-7; D not certain. Sequencing input: CD8+ T cells sorted from blood. CDR3 amino acids: CASSFQSSYEQYF. DNA of the CDR3: TGTGCCAGCAGTTTCCAGAGCTCCTACGAGCAGTACTTC.